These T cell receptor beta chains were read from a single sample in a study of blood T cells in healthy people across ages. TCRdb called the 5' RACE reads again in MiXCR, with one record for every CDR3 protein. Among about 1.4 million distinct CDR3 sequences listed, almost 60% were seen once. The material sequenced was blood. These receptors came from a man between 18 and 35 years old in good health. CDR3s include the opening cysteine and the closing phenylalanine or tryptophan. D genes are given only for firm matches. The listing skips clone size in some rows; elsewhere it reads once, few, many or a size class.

CDR3: CSARLGGTYEQYF
DNA: TGCAGTGCTAGGCTCGGAGGGACCTACGAGCAGTACTTC
V: TRBV20-1
J: TRBJ2-7
D: NA
size: NA

CDR3: CASSYSGTSGYNEQFF
DNA: TGTGCCAGCAGTTACTCCGGGACTAGCGGTTACAATGAGCAGTTCTTC
V: TRBV6-5
J: TRBJ2-1
D: TRBD2
size: NA

CDR3: CAWGQGLGVGEQYF
DNA: TGTGCCTGGGGACAGGGCCTGGGGGTTGGCGAGCAGTACTTC
V: TRBV30
J: TRBJ2-7
D: TRBD1
size: NA

CDR3: CASSYSRQGTEAFF
DNA: TGTGCCAGCAGTTACTCAAGACAGGGAACTGAAGCTTTCTTT
V: TRBV6-5
J: TRBJ1-1
D: TRBD1
size: NA

CDR3: CASSEYGRGARSETQYF
DNA: TGTGCCAGCAGTGAATACGGGAGGGGCGCTAGGAGTGAGACCCAGTACTTC
V: TRBV25-1
J: TRBJ2-5
D: TRBD2
size: once

CDR3: CASQGAGYGYTF
DNA: TGTGCCAGCCAGGGGGCGGGTTATGGCTACACCTTC
V: TRBV6-6
J: TRBJ1-2
D: TRBD1
size: few

CDR3: CASSGTAGAYNEQFF
DNA: TGTGCCAGCAGTGGAACGGCGGGAGCCTACAATGAGCAGTTCTTC
V: TRBV6-4
J: TRBJ2-1
D: TRBD2
size: NA

CDR3: CSARKQLGTDTQYF
DNA: TGCAGTGCTAGGAAGCAGTTAGGCACAGATACGCAGTATTTT
V: TRBV20-1
J: TRBJ2-3
D: NA
size: few

CDR3: CAIRRDTKTGANVLTF
DNA: TGTGCCATCAGACGGGACACTAAAACTGGGGCCAACGTCCTGACTTTC
V: TRBV10-3
J: TRBJ2-6
D: NA
size: once

CDR3: CASSAQAAQETQYF
DNA: TGTGCCAGCAGCGCACAGGCAGCCCAAGAGACCCAGTACTTC
V: TRBV5-4
J: TRBJ2-5
D: NA
size: NA

CDR3: CASSLGGEGTYEQYF
DNA: TGTGCCAGCAGCTTAGGAGGCGAGGGAACCTACGAGCAGTACTTC
V: TRBV13
J: TRBJ2-7
D: NA
size: NA

CDR3: CSARQGNFNEQFF
DNA: TGCAGCGCCCGACAGGGTAACTTCAATGAGCAGTTCTTC
V: TRBV29-1
J: TRBJ2-1
D: TRBD1
size: NA

CDR3: CASSFPGGQYNEQFF
DNA: TGTGCCAGCAGCTTCCCCGGGGGACAGTACAATGAGCAGTTCTTC
V: TRBV7-9
J: TRBJ2-1
D: NA
size: few

CDR3: CASSQTSSQETQYF
DNA: TGTGCCAGCAGTCAGACTAGTAGTCAAGAGACCCAGTACTTC
V: TRBV12-3/TRBV12-4
J: TRBJ2-5
D: NA
size: NA

CDR3: CSASPVTADFYTEAFF
DNA: TGCAGTGCTAGCCCCGTGACAGCGGACTTCTACACTGAAGCTTTCTTT
V: TRBV20-1
J: TRBJ1-1
D: NA
size: NA

CDR3: CSASLDNYGYTF
DNA: TGCAGTGCTAGTTTGGATAACTATGGCTACACCTTC
V: TRBV20-1
J: TRBJ1-2
D: NA
size: NA

CDR3: CASSPDRNAFLTGYTF
DNA: TGTGCCAGCAGCCCCGACAGAAACGCCTTCCTAACCGGCTACACCTTC
V: TRBV4-2
J: TRBJ1-2
D: NA
size: few

CDR3: CASSLLSAGYQETQYF
DNA: TGCGCCAGCAGTCTCTTAAGCGCCGGGTACCAAGAGACCCAGTACTTC
V: TRBV5-1
J: TRBJ2-5
D: NA
size: few

CDR3: CASSLETGTYNEQFF
DNA: TGTGCCAGCAGCTTAGAGACCGGGACCTACAATGAGCAGTTCTTC
V: TRBV11-3
J: TRBJ2-1
D: NA
size: NA

CDR3: CAIKAILSNPYEQYF
DNA: TGTGCCATCAAGGCGATTTTATCTAATCCTTACGAGCAGTACTTC
V: TRBV10-3
J: TRBJ2-7
D: NA
size: NA

CDR3: CASGHSGSTDTQYF
DNA: TGTGCCAGCGGTCATAGCGGGAGCACAGATACGCAGTATTTT
V: TRBV12-3/TRBV12-4
J: TRBJ2-3
D: TRBD2
size: NA

CDR3: CSVEPPNYGYTF
DNA: TGCAGCGTGGAACCACCTAACTATGGCTACACCTTC
V: TRBV29-1
J: TRBJ1-2
D: NA
size: NA